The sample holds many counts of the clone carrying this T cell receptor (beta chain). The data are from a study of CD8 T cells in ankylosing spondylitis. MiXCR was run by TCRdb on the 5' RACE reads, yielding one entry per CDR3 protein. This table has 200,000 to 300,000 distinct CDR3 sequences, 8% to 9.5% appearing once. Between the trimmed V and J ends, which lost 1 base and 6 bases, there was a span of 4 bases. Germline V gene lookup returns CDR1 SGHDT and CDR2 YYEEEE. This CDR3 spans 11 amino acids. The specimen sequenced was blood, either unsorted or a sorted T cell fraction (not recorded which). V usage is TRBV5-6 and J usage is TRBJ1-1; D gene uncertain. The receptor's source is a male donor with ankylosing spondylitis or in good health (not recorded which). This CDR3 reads CASSLRAEAFF. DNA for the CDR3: TGTGCCAGCAGCTTGAGGGCTGAAGCTTTCTTT.